Listed below are T cell receptor beta chains from one sample, sequenced in a study of regulatory T cells in long-lasting Graves disease. TCRdb reprocessed the multiplex PCR reads via MiXCR and lists one record per CDR3 protein. The sample shows approximately 390,000 distinct CDR3 sequences, around 15% of them seen only once. The data were also submitted as part of a second study, on T cells in Graves' hyperthyroidism and ophthalmopathy.

This sample comprised peripheral blood mononuclear cells (PBMCs), obtained at new diagnosis, from a patient treated with antithyroid drugs. The receptors derive from a woman aged 18-29 years with Graves disease. The CDR3 runs from the conserved cysteine through the conserved F or W. A D gene is named only where the DNA matches it firmly. Clone size is shown for a subset of rows, as once, few, many or a class of expanded clone.

>TRBV15|TRBJ2-5|NA|few
TGTGCCACCAGCAGGAGCGGACAAGAGACCCAGTACTTC
CATSRSGQETQYF
>TRBV2|TRBJ2-7|NA|NA
TGTGCCAGCAGGCTGACAGGTGACTTCTACGAGCAGTACTTC
CASRLTGDFYEQYF
>TRBV4-1|TRBJ1-4|NA|NA
TGCGCCAGCAGCCGCCGGACAGTTGAAAAACTGTTTTTT
CASSRRTVEKLFF
>TRBV7-9|TRBJ2-7|NA|many
TGTGCCAGCACCGGCTTGGCGGTTAGCTCCTACGAGCAGTACTTC
CASTGLAVSSYEQYF
>TRBV27|TRBJ2-7|NA|many
TGTGCCAGCGGGGCAGGGAACTACGAGCAGTACTTC
CASGAGNYEQYF
>TRBV12-3/TRBV12-4|TRBJ2-1|TRBD1|few
TGTGCCAGCAGTGGGGACAGGGGCTCTCGGTTCTTC
CASSGDRGSRFF
>TRBV27|TRBJ2-1|NA|few
TGTGCCAGCAGTTCTAGTAGGAGCTCCTACAATGAGCAGTTCTTC
CASSSSRSSYNEQFF
>TRBV7-3|TRBJ2-2|NA|few
TGTGCCAGCAGGCCAGGGGATACCGGGGAGCTGTTTTTT
CASRPGDTGELFF
>TRBV30|TRBJ1-6|TRBD1|many
TGTGCCTGGAGTTGGACAGGGGGTAATTCACCCCTCCACTTT
CAWSWTGGNSPLHF
>TRBV14|TRBJ1-6|TRBD1|few
TGTGCCAGCAGCCAATACCCCCGGGACAGGGGGTATAATTCACCCCTCCACTTT
CASSQYPRDRGYNSPLHF
>TRBV7-2|TRBJ1-1|TRBD1|many
TGTGCCAGCAGCTTCCGGGACAGGGGTCGGAGCACTGAAGCTTTCTTT
CASSFRDRGRSTEAFF
>TRBV5-5|TRBJ2-1|NA|many
TGTGCCAGCAGCTTGTTAGGGTTCCCCTACAATGAGCAGTTCTTC
CASSLLGFPYNEQFF
>TRBV6-1|TRBJ1-3|NA|many
TGTGCCAGCAGTGAAGCATCAGGATCTGGAAACACCATATATTTT
CASSEASGSGNTIYF
>TRBV5-1|TRBJ2-5|TRBD2|many
TGCGCCAGCAGCTTGGTACGGAATAGCGGGAGGGTCGTGGAGACCCAGTACTTC
CASSLVRNSGRVVETQYF
>TRBV5-1|TRBJ2-1|TRBD2|many
TGCGCCAGCAGCCCGACTAGCGGGGGCAACGGGGGTGAGCAGTTCTTC
CASSPTSGGNGGEQFF
>TRBV20-1|TRBJ2-7|TRBD2|few
TGCGGGGGACTAGCGGGGGCTTCCTCCTACGAGCAGCACTTC
CGGLAGASSYEQHF
>TRBV28|TRBJ1-2|NA|NA
TGTGCCAGCAGTTTACCAGGGAAGGGCTACACCTTC
CASSLPGKGYTF
>TRBV2|TRBJ1-5|NA|many
TGTGCCAGCAGTGAAGCGCTGACTGGGGGGGAACCCCAGCATTTT
CASSEALTGGEPQHF
>TRBV29-1|TRBJ1-4|TRBD1|NA
TGCAGCGCTCGCCCGGGACAGTCCGATGAAAAACTGTTTTTT
CSARPGQSDEKLFF
>TRBV6-1|TRBJ2-3|NA|many
TGTGCCAGCAGACGAACGGGGGACCGCACAGATACGCAGTATTTT
CASRRTGDRTDTQYF
>TRBV29-1|TRBJ1-5|NA|few
TGCAGCGTTAGACGTCAACAGGGAAGCAATCAGCCCCAGCATTTT
CSVRRQQGSNQPQHF
>TRBV7-2|TRBJ2-7|NA|NA
TGTGCCGGCAACCGACAAACCGGGACTGGGCCGTACGAGCAGTACTTC
CAGNRQTGTGPYEQYF
>TRBV6-2/TRBV6-3|TRBJ1-5|NA|few
TGTGCCAGCAGGGCGATAAGGGGAGGGGATCAGCCCCAGCATTTT
CASRAIRGGDQPQHF
>TRBV10-1|TRBJ1-5|NA|few
TGCGCCAGCAGTGAGGGGGTGAGGTGGCGCAAAGATCGGAATCAGCCCCAGCATTTT
CASSEGVRWRKDRNQPQHF
>TRBV19|TRBJ2-2|NA|NA
TGTGCCAGTAGCGGGACGACCACAGGGAGTCAAACCGGGGAGCTGTTTTTT
CASSGTTTGSQTGELFF
>TRBV25-1|TRBJ1-2|TRBD1|few
TGTGCCAGCAGTGAAACAGGGGCCGGATATGGCTACACCTTC
CASSETGAGYGYTF
>TRBV30|TRBJ2-1|NA|many
TGTGCCTGGAGGACTCCTCGGTACGGGGATGAGCAGTTCTTC
CAWRTPRYGDEQFF
>TRBV30|TRBJ2-3|TRBD2|many
TGTGCCTGGAGTGTTCTAGCGGGAAACACAGATACGCAGTATTTT
CAWSVLAGNTDTQYF